The clone carrying this T cell receptor beta chain was observed a handful of times. The data originate from a study of cytomegalovirus exposure and HLA in healthy donors. Looked up from germline, CDR1 is MGHRA and CDR2 is YSYEKL. The CDR3 is made up of 14 amino acids. Deletions cut 0 bases from V and 5 bases from J, with 8 bases between. The PCR contained 60 Vbeta and 13 Jbeta primers. TCRdb keeps only in-frame clones here, not all; method: immunoSEQ multiplex PCR. The sample yields more than 150,000 clones, about 88% seen once. This chain links TRBV4-1 with TRBJ1-5, with D perhaps matching TRBD1 (6 bases). Specimen: PBMCs. This TCR was recovered from a girl under three years old in good health and CMV-seronegative. The CDR3 region has the DNA TGCGCCAGCAGCCAAGACAGGGGAGATCAGCCCCAGCATTTT. This encodes CASSQDRGDQPQHF.